The clone carrying this T cell receptor beta chain was recorded many times. As yet, its antigen is unknown. MiXCR was run by TCRdb on the 5' RACE reads, yielding one entry per CDR3 protein. The data contain 35,000 to 50,000 distinct CDR3 sequences, around 6.9% of them singletons. The data were obtained in a study of early T cells in non-severe SARS-CoV-2 infection. Overall study findings and caveats: Anti-spike CD8 responses were favored in VDJdb matching, and private and CD4 specificities were missed.

CDR1 is SQVTM and CDR2 is ANQGSEA in the germline V gene. The ends were cut back, 1 base at V and 0 bases at J, with 14 bases in the middle. The CDR3 is 16 amino acids. Material for sequencing was whole blood. The TCR was taken from an adult who was a healthcare worker with PCR-confirmed SARS-CoV-2 infection or an uninfected control (not recorded which). The chain recombines TRBV29-1 with TRBJ2-3; the D is unclear. DNA of the CDR3: TGCAGCGTTGAAGGTCTCCTAGAGACTAGCACAGATACGCAGTATTTT. Protein sequence: CSVEGLLETSTDTQYF.